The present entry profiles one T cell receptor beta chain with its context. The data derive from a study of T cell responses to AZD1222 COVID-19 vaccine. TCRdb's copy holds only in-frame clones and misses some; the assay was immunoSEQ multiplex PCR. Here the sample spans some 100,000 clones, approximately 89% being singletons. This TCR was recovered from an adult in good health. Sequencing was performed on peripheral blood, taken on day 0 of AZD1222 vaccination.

CDR3 sequence: CASSQSQGALNEQFF. CDR3 bases: TGTGCCAGCAGCCAAAGTCAGGGGGCGTTGAATGAGCAGTTCTTC. The V gene is TRBV3-1 (or the pseudogene TRBV3-2), the J gene TRBJ2-1, with 8 nucleotides matching TRBD1. The CDR3 has 15 amino acids. Trimming at V came to 2 bases and at J to 7 bases, leaving 7 bases not matched to a gene. Germline lookup yields CDR1 LGHDT and CDR2 YNNKEL (reference sequence).